This is a list of T cell receptor beta chains from one sample in a study of T cell changes during pregnancy in multiple sclerosis. Sequenced by immunoSEQ multiplex PCR; TCRdb stores in-frame clones only, minus some. The sample carries 90,000 to 120,000 clones, 85% to 95% recorded once. The source material was peripheral blood, sampled in the third trimester of pregnancy. These receptors came from a female donor in good health, enrolled as a control in a pregnancy study. CDR3s include the opening cysteine and the closing phenylalanine or tryptophan. A D gene is named only where the DNA matches it firmly. Rows give clone size only sometimes, using once, few, many, or a class for an expanded clone.

CDR3nt: TGTGCCAGCAGTGAATGGGCTAGCGGGGGGGCCTCTGAGCAGTTCTTC
CDR3aa: CASSEWASGGASEQFF
abundance: -
d_gene: TRBD2
j_gene: TRBJ2-1
v_gene: TRBV6-1

CDR3nt: TGTGCCTGGAGTCCCGCGGGCTCCTATAATTCACCCCTCCACTTT
CDR3aa: CAWSPAGSYNSPLHF
abundance: medium-sized
d_gene: -
j_gene: TRBJ1-6
v_gene: TRBV30

CDR3nt: TGTGCCAGCAGTTACTCCGCGTTGGTATTTTACAATGAGCAGTTCTTC
CDR3aa: CASSYSALVFYNEQFF
abundance: -
d_gene: -
j_gene: TRBJ2-1
v_gene: TRBV6-5

CDR3nt: TGCGCCAGCAGCTTGGTCCCGGGACAGGGTCAGGGCACAGATACGCAGTATTTT
CDR3aa: CASSLVPGQGQGTDTQYF
abundance: -
d_gene: TRBD1
j_gene: TRBJ2-3
v_gene: TRBV5-1

CDR3nt: TGTGCCAGCAGCTTAGAGGGGGGGGGAGCCTACGAGCAGTACTTC
CDR3aa: CASSLEGGGAYEQYF
abundance: -
d_gene: -
j_gene: TRBJ2-7
v_gene: TRBV7-8

CDR3nt: TGTGCCATCTCCACACAGGGGGCTGGCTACGAGCAGTACTTC
CDR3aa: CAISTQGAGYEQYF
abundance: -
d_gene: TRBD1
j_gene: TRBJ2-7
v_gene: TRBV10-3

CDR3nt: TGTGCCAGCAGCTTAGGAATCATGGCGGTCGGGGATGGTTCCTACGAGCAGTACTTC
CDR3aa: CASSLGIMAVGDGSYEQYF
abundance: -
d_gene: -
j_gene: TRBJ2-7
v_gene: TRBV7-2

CDR3nt: TGTGCCAGCAGCTCCGACGGACTAGTAAACGGGGAGCTGTTTTTT
CDR3aa: CASSSDGLVNGELFF
abundance: -
d_gene: TRBD2
j_gene: TRBJ2-2
v_gene: TRBV7-9

CDR3nt: TGTGCCAGCAGCCGGGACAGTAACTATGGCTACACCTTC
CDR3aa: CASSRDSNYGYTF
abundance: -
d_gene: TRBD1
j_gene: TRBJ1-2
v_gene: TRBV7-2

CDR3nt: TGTGCCAGCACAAGGACAGGGACCAACACTGAAGCTTTCTTT
CDR3aa: CASTRTGTNTEAFF
abundance: -
d_gene: TRBD1
j_gene: TRBJ1-1
v_gene: TRBV6-5

CDR3nt: TGTGCCAGCAGTACCGATTCCCCGGGAGGCTACACCTTC
CDR3aa: CASSTDSPGGYTF
abundance: -
d_gene: -
j_gene: TRBJ1-2
v_gene: TRBV6-5

CDR3nt: TGTGCCAGCAGCGTACGGGCGGGGGAGCAGTACTTC
CDR3aa: CASSVRAGEQYF
abundance: -
d_gene: -
j_gene: TRBJ2-7
v_gene: TRBV9

CDR3nt: TGTGCCAGCTCAGGGGGAGACGGCTACACCTTC
CDR3aa: CASSGGDGYTF
abundance: -
d_gene: TRBD1
j_gene: TRBJ1-2
v_gene: TRBV30

CDR3nt: TGTGCCAGCAGCTTCGTCCGACAGGGGGATAACACCATATATTTT
CDR3aa: CASSFVRQGDNTIYF
abundance: -
d_gene: TRBD1
j_gene: TRBJ1-3
v_gene: TRBV7-8

CDR3nt: TGTGCCAGCACCCCTCGGGGGGGCAACGAGCAGTACTTC
CDR3aa: CASTPRGGNEQYF
abundance: -
d_gene: TRBD2
j_gene: TRBJ2-7
v_gene: TRBV6-6

CDR3nt: TGCGCCAGCAGCCAAGACGAAGAGTACCAAGAGACCCAGTACTTC
CDR3aa: CASSQDEEYQETQYF
abundance: -
d_gene: -
j_gene: TRBJ2-5
v_gene: TRBV4-1

CDR3nt: TGTGCCAGCAGGGCGACTAGCGGGGAACTCACAGATACGCAGTATTTT
CDR3aa: CASRATSGELTDTQYF
abundance: once
d_gene: TRBD2
j_gene: TRBJ2-3
v_gene: TRBV2

CDR3nt: TGTGCCTCCGCGGGACAGGTAAACACTGAAGCTTTCTTT
CDR3aa: CASAGQVNTEAFF
abundance: -
d_gene: TRBD1
j_gene: TRBJ1-1
v_gene: TRBV30

CDR3nt: TGTGCCAGCAGCCGGGACAGGAGCAATCAGCCCCAGCATTTT
CDR3aa: CASSRDRSNQPQHF
abundance: -
d_gene: -
j_gene: TRBJ1-5
v_gene: TRBV21-1

CDR3nt: TGCGCCAGCAGCCAAGGACCGGGGGAGGAGCAGTACTTC
CDR3aa: CASSQGPGEEQYF
abundance: -
d_gene: -
j_gene: TRBJ2-7
v_gene: TRBV4-3

CDR3nt: TGTGCCAGCAGCGCCTCCCGGGACAGAATTAATTCACCCCTCCACTTT
CDR3aa: CASSASRDRINSPLHF
abundance: -
d_gene: TRBD1
j_gene: TRBJ1-6
v_gene: TRBV9

CDR3nt: TGTGCCAGCAGCTTAGTCGTAGCGGGGGCCCGCACAGATACGCAGTATTTT
CDR3aa: CASSLVVAGARTDTQYF
abundance: -
d_gene: TRBD2
j_gene: TRBJ2-3
v_gene: TRBV7-2

CDR3nt: TGTGCCAGCAGCCCGGACAGGGTTAGGCCACCCCTCCACTTT
CDR3aa: CASSPDRVRPPLHF
abundance: -
d_gene: TRBD1
j_gene: TRBJ1-6
v_gene: TRBV2

CDR3nt: TGTGCCAGCAGTTCTACCCCGACAGGGAATAACAATCAGCCCCAGCATTTT
CDR3aa: CASSSTPTGNNNQPQHF
abundance: -
d_gene: TRBD1
j_gene: TRBJ1-5
v_gene: TRBV2

CDR3nt: TGTGCCAGCAGCGTAACCGGAGGTAGGGGGTATGAAAAACTGTTTTTT
CDR3aa: CASSVTGGRGYEKLFF
abundance: -
d_gene: -
j_gene: TRBJ1-4
v_gene: TRBV9

CDR3nt: TGTGCCAGCTCACCAGCAGACAGAAATTCACCCCTCCACTTT
CDR3aa: CASSPADRNSPLHF
abundance: once
d_gene: -
j_gene: TRBJ1-6
v_gene: TRBV18

CDR3nt: TGCGCCAGCAGCCGAAAGACAGGAGGCAATCAGCCCCAGCATTTT
CDR3aa: CASSRKTGGNQPQHF
abundance: -
d_gene: -
j_gene: TRBJ1-5
v_gene: TRBV4-1

CDR3nt: TGTGCCAGTAGTACCCCGGGACAGGGGGCCATTTACTATGGCTACACCTTC
CDR3aa: CASSTPGQGAIYYGYTF
abundance: -
d_gene: TRBD1
j_gene: TRBJ1-2
v_gene: TRBV19

CDR3nt: TGCGCCAGCAGCTCCCTCGGGGGATCTAACTATGGCTACACCTTC
CDR3aa: CASSSLGGSNYGYTF
abundance: once
d_gene: -
j_gene: TRBJ1-2
v_gene: TRBV5-1

CDR3nt: TGTGCCAGCAGTGAAGGTCTGCCGGGGAACTATGGCTACACCTTC
CDR3aa: CASSEGLPGNYGYTF
abundance: -
d_gene: -
j_gene: TRBJ1-2
v_gene: TRBV6-1

CDR3nt: TGTGCCAGCAGCGTCGGGGGGATCACAGATACGCAGTATTTT
CDR3aa: CASSVGGITDTQYF
abundance: -
d_gene: TRBD2
j_gene: TRBJ2-3
v_gene: TRBV6-1

CDR3nt: TGCGCCAGCAGCCAAGAGGCCCACTCCTACGAGCAGTACTTC
CDR3aa: CASSQEAHSYEQYF
abundance: -
d_gene: -
j_gene: TRBJ2-7
v_gene: TRBV4-1

CDR3nt: TGTGCCAGCAGCTTAGTTCCAGGGGGTTATGGCTACACCTTC
CDR3aa: CASSLVPGGYGYTF
abundance: -
d_gene: TRBD1
j_gene: TRBJ1-2
v_gene: TRBV7-2

CDR3nt: TGTGCCTGGAGTGTACTAGGGACAGGGTCCTCACCCCTCCACTTT
CDR3aa: CAWSVLGTGSSPLHF
abundance: -
d_gene: TRBD1
j_gene: TRBJ1-6
v_gene: TRBV30

CDR3nt: TGTGCCAGCAGCTACCGGGACAGCAACTATGGCTACACCTTC
CDR3aa: CASSYRDSNYGYTF
abundance: -
d_gene: TRBD1
j_gene: TRBJ1-2
v_gene: TRBV7-2

CDR3nt: TGTGCCTGGAGTGTTGAACAGGGTAGCACTGAAGCTTTCTTT
CDR3aa: CAWSVEQGSTEAFF
abundance: -
d_gene: -
j_gene: TRBJ1-1
v_gene: TRBV30

CDR3nt: TGTGCCAGTAGTATAGGGGACAGGGGAAGAACTGAAGCTTTCTTT
CDR3aa: CASSIGDRGRTEAFF
abundance: once
d_gene: TRBD1
j_gene: TRBJ1-1
v_gene: TRBV19

CDR3nt: TGCGCCAGCAGCCAAGAGCCGGGAGAGAACACTGAAGCTTTCTTT
CDR3aa: CASSQEPGENTEAFF
abundance: -
d_gene: -
j_gene: TRBJ1-1
v_gene: TRBV4-3

CDR3nt: TGTGCCAGTCGGGACAGGGTTAATCAGCCCCAGCATTTT
CDR3aa: CASRDRVNQPQHF
abundance: -
d_gene: TRBD1
j_gene: TRBJ1-5
v_gene: TRBV6-5

CDR3nt: TGCGCCAGCAGCCAACTGACAGGGGGGCGCGATGGCTACACCTTC
CDR3aa: CASSQLTGGRDGYTF
abundance: -
d_gene: TRBD1
j_gene: TRBJ1-2
v_gene: TRBV4-3

CDR3nt: TGTGCCTGGATTTCCCCTGTAGCGGGGGGGACCGATGAGCAGTTCTTC
CDR3aa: CAWISPVAGGTDEQFF
abundance: -
d_gene: TRBD2
j_gene: TRBJ2-1
v_gene: TRBV30

CDR3nt: TGCGCCAGCAGCCAAGACGCAGGGGGTCCCTATGGCTACACCTTC
CDR3aa: CASSQDAGGPYGYTF
abundance: -
d_gene: TRBD1
j_gene: TRBJ1-2
v_gene: TRBV4-3

CDR3nt: TGTGCCAGCTCACCACCCAGGCAGGGGGCCCCCACAGATACGCAGTATTTT
CDR3aa: CASSPPRQGAPTDTQYF
abundance: -
d_gene: TRBD1
j_gene: TRBJ2-3
v_gene: TRBV18

CDR3nt: TGTGCCAGCAGCCAAGGCCACGGACAGGCTGATGAAGCTTTCTTT
CDR3aa: CASSQGHGQADEAFF
abundance: once
d_gene: TRBD1
j_gene: TRBJ1-1
v_gene: TRBV4-2

CDR3nt: TGCGCCAGCAGTGACCTCGACAGGGGGGCCGGCTACACCTTC
CDR3aa: CASSDLDRGAGYTF
abundance: -
d_gene: TRBD1
j_gene: TRBJ1-2
v_gene: TRBV10-2

CDR3nt: TGTGCCAGCAGCCCATCCTTCGACGGGGGATCACCCCTCCACTTT
CDR3aa: CASSPSFDGGSPLHF
abundance: once
d_gene: -
j_gene: TRBJ1-6
v_gene: TRBV11-3

CDR3nt: TGTGCCAGCAGTTACACAGGAACAGTTCTCTATGGCTACACCTTC
CDR3aa: CASSYTGTVLYGYTF
abundance: -
d_gene: -
j_gene: TRBJ1-2
v_gene: TRBV6-5

CDR3nt: TGTGCCAGTAGTATAGATGGGAACCAGGGGGCGAGAATTGGCTACACCTTC
CDR3aa: CASSIDGNQGARIGYTF
abundance: once
d_gene: TRBD1
j_gene: TRBJ1-2
v_gene: TRBV19